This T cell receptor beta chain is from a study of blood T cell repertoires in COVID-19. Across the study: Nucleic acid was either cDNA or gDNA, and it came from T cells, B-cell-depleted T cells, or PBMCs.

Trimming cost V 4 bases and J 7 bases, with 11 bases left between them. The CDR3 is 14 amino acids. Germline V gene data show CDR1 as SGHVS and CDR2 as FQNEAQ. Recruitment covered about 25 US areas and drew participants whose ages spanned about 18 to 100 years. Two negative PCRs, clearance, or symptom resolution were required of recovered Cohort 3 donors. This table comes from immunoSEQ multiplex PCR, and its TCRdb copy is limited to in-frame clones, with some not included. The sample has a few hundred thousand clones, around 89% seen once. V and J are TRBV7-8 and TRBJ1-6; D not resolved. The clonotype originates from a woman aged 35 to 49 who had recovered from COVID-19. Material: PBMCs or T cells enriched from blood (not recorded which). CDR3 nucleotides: TGTGCCAGCAGCTCCCGCCGCGGGAATTCACCCCTCCACTTT. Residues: CASSSRRGNSPLHF. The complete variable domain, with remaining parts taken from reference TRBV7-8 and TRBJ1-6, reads GAGVSQSPRYKVAKRGQDVALRCDPISGHVSLFWYQQALGQGPEFLTYFQNEAQLDKSGLPSDRFFAERPEGSVSTLKIQRTQQEDSAVYLCASSSRRGNSPLHFGNGTRLTVT.